Described below is a single T cell receptor (beta chain) sequence and its context. Its antigen is unknown. An equimolar mix of two oligonucleotides served as the beta constant-region primer for TRBC1 and TRBC2. MiXCR was run by TCRdb on the UMI-ligation and nested PCR reads, yielding one entry per CDR3 protein. The repertoire holds more than 25,000 distinct CDR3 sequences, approximately 11% seen once, with roughly a sixth in the top ten. This record belongs to a study of naive and memory T cell subsets. From germline, CDR1 is LGHNA and CDR2 YNFKEQ. This CDR3 spans 15 amino acids. With 0 bases removed from V and 7 bases from J, the gap between germline ends came to 12 bases. Study results and limitations: In naive cells, over 90% of TCR sequences were seen only once.

This sequence originates from a human donor in good health. Source material: effector memory CD4+ T cells from blood. Subset reported: effector memory, CD45RA- CD27-. V is TRBV4-2 and J is TRBJ1-4; D is ambiguous. This chain's CDR3 is CASSQDREGAEKLFF. CDR3 nucleotides: TGTGCCAGCAGCCAAGATAGAGAGGGTGCTGAAAAACTGTTTTTT.